This T cell receptor beta chain was found in a study of blood T cells in healthy people across ages. The study, taken as a whole, reports: Considered underestimates were the diversity estimates obtained from one million T cells.

PCR was performed a second time for about 6 to 12 cycles using a sample-barcoded 5' primer and a J-beta primer mix. Template switching added a 12-random-nucleotide identifier to every cDNA molecule. TCRdb independently ran MiXCR on the 5' RACE reads; one entry per CDR3 protein. This table holds about 730,000 distinct CDR3 sequences, approximately 39% found once. Worth noting for this clonotype: Its cognate antigen is unknown.

PBMCs were isolated at a quantity of at least 6 million per sample. The V end lost 4 bases, the J end lost 4 bases, and 14 bases lay between the germline ends. Germline values: CDR1 LGHDT, CDR2 YNNKEL (reference sequence). There are 15 residues in the CDR3. The material sequenced was blood. This chain connects TRBV3-1 to TRBJ1-3, with D possibly being TRBD1 (6 bases). The sequence was obtained from a woman aged 55-69 years in good health. CDR3 nucleotides: TGTGCCAGCAGCCGATCCGGGGACACCGGAAACACCATATATTTT. It specifies CASSRSGDTGNTIYF.